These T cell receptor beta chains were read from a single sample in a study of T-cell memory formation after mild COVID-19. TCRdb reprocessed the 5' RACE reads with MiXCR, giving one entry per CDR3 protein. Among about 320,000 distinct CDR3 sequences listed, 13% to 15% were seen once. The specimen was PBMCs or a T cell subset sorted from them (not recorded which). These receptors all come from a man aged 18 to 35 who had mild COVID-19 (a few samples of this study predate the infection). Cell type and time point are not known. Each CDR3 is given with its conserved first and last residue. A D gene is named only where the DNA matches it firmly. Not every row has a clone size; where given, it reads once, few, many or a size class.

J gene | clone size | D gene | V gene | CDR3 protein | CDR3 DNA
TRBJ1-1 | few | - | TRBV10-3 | CAISERVSGTGSEAFF | TGTGCCATCAGTGAAAGGGTTTCTGGAACAGGTTCTGAAGCTTTCTTT
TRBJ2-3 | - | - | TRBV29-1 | CSVEGRTSTDTQYF | TGCAGCGTTGAAGGAAGGACTAGCACAGATACGCAGTATTTT
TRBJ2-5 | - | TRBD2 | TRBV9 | CASSAGLASLETQYF | TGTGCCAGCAGCGCGGGACTAGCGAGTTTGGAGACCCAGTACTTC
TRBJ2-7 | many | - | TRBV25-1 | CASSRLRPFDEQYF | TGTGCCAGCAGTCGCCTCAGGCCCTTCGACGAGCAGTACTTC
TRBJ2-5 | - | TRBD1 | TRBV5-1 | CASSFFGTGTQETQYF | TGCGCCAGCAGCTTTTTCGGGACAGGCACCCAAGAGACCCAGTACTTC
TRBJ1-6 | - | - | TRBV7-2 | CASSPYRNSPLHF | TGTGCCAGCAGCCCCTATAGGAATTCACCCCTCCACTTT
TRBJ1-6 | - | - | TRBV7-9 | CASSLAVANSPLHF | TGTGCCAGCAGCTTAGCGGTGGCTAATTCACCCCTCCACTTT
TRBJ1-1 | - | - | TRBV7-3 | CASSPGDGDTEAFF | TGTGCCAGCAGCCCAGGGGACGGGGACACTGAAGCTTTCTTT
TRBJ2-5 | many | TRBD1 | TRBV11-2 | CASSLRQGSLGETQYF | TGTGCCAGCAGCTTGCGACAGGGGTCCCTCGGCGAGACCCAGTACTTC
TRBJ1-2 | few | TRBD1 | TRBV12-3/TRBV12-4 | CASREQGGTYGYTF | TGTGCCAGCAGGGAACAGGGGGGGACATATGGCTACACCTTC
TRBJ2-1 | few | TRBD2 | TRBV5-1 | CASSLAGISGGMNEQFF | TGCGCCAGCAGCTTGGCCGGAATTAGCGGGGGTATGAATGAGCAGTTCTTC
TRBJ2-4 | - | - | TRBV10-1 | CASSESRRGPAKNIQYF | TGCGCCAGCAGTGAGTCTCGTCGTGGACCAGCCAAAAACATTCAGTACTTC
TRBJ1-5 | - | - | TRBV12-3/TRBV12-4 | CASSFSAVDQPQHF | TGTGCCAGCAGTTTCTCGGCAGTAGATCAGCCCCAGCATTTT